The 18 T cell receptor beta chains below come from one sample, sequenced in a study of blood T cell repertoires in COVID-19 (dated by TCRdb to 2020 to 2022). Libraries came from the immunoSEQ multiplex PCR assay. The immuneACCESS repertoire file appears here via TCRdb, limited to in-frame rearrangements. These files lack a portion of the clones; in checked studies, under half of the deficit traces to unresolved V genes, and the cause of the others is not known. The sample profile shows tens of thousands of clones; more than 80% of them were found once. The ten largest clonotypes hold under 3.5% of the sample. The sequencing input was peripheral blood. The receptor set was obtained from a man older than 75 with acute or convalescent COVID-19.

The V call is TRBV6-4, the J call TRBJ1-3; no clear D gene. The CDR3 runs to 16 residues. V lost 2 bases and J lost 9, with 20 bases in between. Germline V gene sequence: CDR1 MRHNA, CDR2 SNTAGT. CDR3 in DNA: TGTGCCAGCAGTGACCGGGGAACGGTTTTCTTCGGCACCATATATTTT. Encoded protein: CASSDRGTVFFGTIYF.

The chain recombines TRBV4-3 with TRBJ2-5, with 11 bases that match TRBD1. The V segment lost 1 base and the J segment 4 bases; nucleotides outside the gene matches: 5. The V gene's germline CDR1 is LGHNA and CDR2 YSLEER. This CDR3 region has 16 residues. The CDR3 sequence: CASSQGDRGFGETQYF. The CDR3 nucleotides are TGCGCCAGCAGCCAAGGGGACAGGGGGTTCGGAGAGACCCAGTACTTC.

The rearrangement links TRBV7-9 to TRBJ1-2, with TRBD1 as a possible D gene (5 bases). This CDR3 comprises 12 residues. The germline V and J ends were trimmed by 6 bases and 7 bases, with 12 bases remaining between them. Germline CDR1 reads SEHNR; CDR2 reads FQNEAQ (reference sequence). The CDR3 here is CASRAQQGGYTF. For the CDR3, the DNA is TGTGCCAGCAGGGCACAGCAGGGTGGCTACACCTTC.

The J gene is TRBJ1-2, the V gene TRBV18; 8 bases fit TRBD1. This CDR3 region has 14 residues. Germline V lookup: CDR1 KGHSH, CDR2 LQKENI. The V gene end was trimmed by 3 bases and the J gene end by 7 bases; junction bases not matched to a gene: 7. Written as DNA, the CDR3 is TGTGCCAGCTCACCCAAAGAGACAGGGGTTGGCTACACCTTC. This translates into CASSPKETGVGYTF.

The V and J genes are TRBV7-8 and TRBJ2-7, with 9 bases lining up with TRBD1. In germline, CDR1 is SGHVS, CDR2 FQNEAQ. The CDR3 covers 13 residues. Germline trimming cut 5 bases from V and 3 bases from J; bases unmatched to any gene: 2. DNA for the CDR3: TGTGCCAGCAGCCGGGACAGGGACTACGAGCAGTACTTC. Amino acids: CASSRDRDYEQYF. Together with reference TRBV7-8 and TRBJ2-7, the CDR3 gives the full variable domain: GAGVSQSPRYKVAKRGQDVALRCDPISGHVSLFWYQQALGQGPEFLTYFQNEAQLDKSGLPSDRFFAERPEGSVSTLKIQRTQQEDSAVYLCASSRDRDYEQYFGPGTRLTVT.

V and J are TRBV6-5 and TRBJ1-3, with D perhaps TRBD1 (5 bases). There are 16 residues in the CDR3. V lost 0 bases and J 1 base, leaving 10 bases between the germline ends. CDR1 is MNHEY, CDR2 SVGAGI, per germline. The CDR3 reads CASSYSTQGSGNTIYF. CDR3 DNA: TGTGCCAGCAGTTACTCGACCCAGGGTTCTGGAAACACCATATATTTT.

The genes are TRBV7-9 and TRBJ2-5, with a possible D match to TRBD1 (6 bases). The CDR3 runs to 15 residues. Between the trimmed V and J ends, which lost 4 bases and 1 base, there was a span of 13 bases. From germline, CDR1 is SEHNR and CDR2 FQNEAQ (reference sequence). CDR3 residues: CASSSGDRSQETQYF. The CDR3 region has the DNA TGTGCCAGCAGCTCTGGTGACAGGTCCCAAGAGACCCAGTACTTC.

The genes are TRBV6-2 or TRBV6-3 and TRBJ1-5; 9 nucleotides agree with TRBD1. The germline V gene has CDR1 MNHEY and CDR2 SVGEGT. Unmatched junction bases numbered 10, after V lost 3 bases and J lost 4 bases. This CDR3 contains 17 residues. The CDR3 bases are TGTGCCAGCAGTTATAACCCTCGGACAGGGGCAAATCAGCCCCAGCATTTT. Translating it yields CASSYNPRTGANQPQHF.

This chain connects TRBV21-1 to TRBJ1-1; whether TRBD1, the table's D call, matches the DNA was not checked. TRBV21-1 is noted as a pseudogene. CDR3 size: 14 residues. The CDR3 region has the DNA TGTGCCAGCAGCAAAGTAAGGGGTAGGACTGAAGCTTTCTTT. Its translation is CASSKVRGRTEAFF.

There are a few counts of this clone. The chain has TRBV7-2 and TRBJ2-7, with 7 bases that match TRBD1. CDR1 SGHTA and CDR2 FQGNSA come from the germline V gene. V lost 7 bases, J lost 4 bases, and 19 bases stayed unmatched. The CDR3 spans 17 residues. The DNA for the CDR3 is TGTGCCAGCACCTTTACCGCCAGAGGGGGCTCTTTATACGAGCAGTACTTC. This sequence encodes CASTFTARGGSLYEQYF.

The chain employs TRBV5-8 and TRBJ1-4; D possibly corresponds to TRBD1 (5 bases). V lost 0 bases to trimming and J lost 4 bases, with 7 bases between them. The CDR3 consists of 14 residues. Germline CDR1 reads SGHTS; CDR2 reads YDEGEE. Here the CDR3 DNA reads TGTGCCAGCAGCTTGGGACAGAATAATGAAAAACTGTTTTTT. Translated: CASSLGQNNEKLFF.

The chain combines TRBV27 with TRBJ1-4; TRBD1 agrees at 10 bases. The CDR3 is 15 amino acids. Germline CDR1 is MNHEY and CDR2 is SMNVEV (reference sequence). V shed 5 bases and J 6 bases; nucleotides not matched to a gene: 6. The DNA of the CDR3 is TGTGCCAGCAGTCAGACAGGGGGCGAGGATGAAAAACTGTTTTTT. Its translation is CASSQTGGEDEKLFF.

The genes are TRBV3-1 (or the pseudogene TRBV3-2) and TRBJ2-1; the match to TRBD1 covers 7 bases. The junction had 13 bases not matched to a gene; V was cut back by 4 bases and J by 4 bases. This CDR3 spans 17 amino acids. Germline CDR1 reads LGHDT; CDR2 reads YNNKEL (reference sequence). The CDR3 loop reads CASSLLEGAVGYNEQFF. For the CDR3, the DNA is TGTGCCAGCAGCCTGTTAGAGGGGGCCGTGGGATACAATGAGCAGTTCTTC.

V is TRBV20-1 and J is TRBJ2-3; unclear D gene. Germline V gene sequence: CDR1 DFQATT, CDR2 SNEGSKA (reference sequence). V was pared by 6 bases and J by 8 bases, with 12 bases between. The CDR3 spans 11 residues. The CDR3, as DNA: TGCAGTGCCTGTCCGGAGCGTACGCAGTATTTT. Translation: CSACPERTQYF.

The CDR3: CASSAPGQGRTEAFF. CDR3 coding DNA: TGTGCCAGTAGTGCCCCGGGACAGGGGCGCACTGAAGCTTTCTTT. The chain links TRBV19 to TRBJ1-1; the match to TRBD1 covers 10 bases. The length of the CDR3 is 15 residues. Per germline, CDR1 LNHDA and CDR2 SQIVND (reference sequence). V was clipped by 5 bases and J by 4 bases; unmatched bases: 7.

This clone was detected once. This rearrangement joins TRBV2 to TRBJ2-7; 10 positions agree with TRBD1. The CDR3 covers 14 residues. Germline values: CDR1 SNHLY, CDR2 FYNNEI. Trimming took 5 bases from V and 0 from J; bases not matched to a gene: 1. CDR3 protein: CASSRTGGSYEQYF. CDR3 in DNA: TGTGCCAGCAGTCGGACAGGGGGCTCCTACGAGCAGTACTTC.

V usage is TRBV15 and J usage is TRBJ2-7; a possible D gene is TRBD2 (5 bases). This CDR3 comprises 17 residues. Germline loops: CDR1 LNHNV, CDR2 YYDKDF (reference sequence). V lost 0 bases to trimming and J lost 3 bases, with 18 bases between them. As DNA, the CDR3 is TGTGCCACCAGCAGAGATCGAGGCAGGAGGATTCACTACGAGCAGTACTTC. Amino acids: CATSRDRGRRIHYEQYF.

The V and J genes are TRBV6-2 or TRBV6-3 and TRBJ2-5, with D perhaps TRBD1 (5 bases). The CDR3 spans 14 residues. Germline assignment: CDR1 MNHEY and CDR2 SVGEGT. Trimming took 2 bases from V and 5 from J, leaving 12 bases between them. CDR3 coding DNA: TGTGCCAGCAGTTACGTGACAGTAGGCGAGACCCAGTACTTC. Its translation is CASSYVTVGETQYF.